These 27 T cell receptor beta chains originate from one sample sequenced in a study of blood T cell dynamics during melanoma immunotherapy. This table comes from immunoSEQ multiplex PCR, and its TCRdb copy is limited to in-frame clones, with some not included. Among roughly 10,000 clones, approximately 81% were seen once, and the ten largest hold about 16%. Time point here: week 3, after first cycle of checkpoint inhibitor. The source was blood, collected from a patient treated with checkpoint blockade. Receptors were obtained from a human donor with melanoma.

CDR3 bases: TGTGCCAGCAGTCCCGTTGAACCGGGGGAGACACCCCTCCACTTT. Its translation: CASSPVEPGETPLHF. J is TRBJ1-6 and V is TRBV6-5; D perhaps matches TRBD1 (5 bases). The CDR3 contains 15 residues. Trimming stripped 5 bases from V and 11 bases from J, with 19 bases between. In germline, CDR1 is MNHEY, CDR2 SVGAGI.

This clone turned up a few times. This sample also contains other DNA sequences that code for the same CDR3. J is TRBJ1-1 and V is TRBV18; D unresolved. CDR3 size: 12 residues. Germline V gene lookup returns CDR1 KGHSH and CDR2 LQKENI. V lost 2 bases and J 0 bases, leaving 1 base between the germline ends. The CDR3 DNA sequence: TGTGCCAGCTCACCATTGAACACTGAAGCTTTCTTT. It translates to CASSPLNTEAFF. The entire variable domain, with the rest obtained from reference TRBV18 and TRBJ1-1, is as follows: NAGVMQNPRHLVRRRGQEARLRCSPMKGHSHVYWYRQLPEEGLKFMVYLQKENIIDESGMPKERFSAEFPKEGPSILRIQQVVRGDSAAYFCASSPLNTEAFFGQGTRLTVV.

The DNA for the CDR3 is TGTGCCAGCAGTTACTACGGGGGGAGAATGCCCCAGCATTTT. Protein: CASSYYGGRMPQHF. J is TRBJ1-5 and V is TRBV6-5; TRBD1 might be the D (5 bases). Trimming pared 1 base from V and 9 bases from J, leaving 13 bases between. Germline V CDR1 and CDR2: MNHEY, SVGAGI. This CDR3 comprises 14 residues.

The gene calls are TRBV6-5 and TRBJ1-2, with D perhaps matching TRBD1 (5 bases). Germline loops: CDR1 MNHEY, CDR2 SVGAGI. The ends were cut back, 6 bases at V and 4 bases at J, with 15 bases in the middle. There are 14 residues in the CDR3. The chain's CDR3 is CASRPPQGGYGYTF. DNA for the CDR3: TGTGCCAGCAGGCCACCCCAGGGTGGCTATGGCTACACCTTC.

The chain links TRBV7-9 to TRBJ2-5; 13 bases fit TRBD2. V shed 0 bases and J 4 bases; nucleotides not matched to a gene: 5. Germline V gene sequence: CDR1 SEHNR, CDR2 FQNEAQ (reference sequence). This CDR3 contains 17 residues. In DNA, the CDR3 is TGTGCCAGCAGCTTAGCGTCGACTAGCGGGGGGATAGAGACCCAGTACTTC. Its protein is CASSLASTSGGIETQYF.

V usage is TRBV4-3 and J usage is TRBJ1-1, with 9 bases that match TRBD1. In germline, CDR1 is LGHNA, CDR2 YSLEER. V was clipped by 2 bases and J by 1 base; unmatched bases: 5. CDR3 length: 16 amino acids. The CDR3 protein is CASSQPGTGRNTEAFF. In nucleotides, the CDR3 is TGCGCCAGCAGCCAACCCGGGACAGGGAGGAACACTGAAGCTTTCTTT.

V gene TRBV9 combines with J gene TRBJ2-3; possibly TRBD2 for D (5 bases). CDR3 length: 15 residues. Looked up from germline, CDR1 is SGDLS and CDR2 is YYNGEE. Trimming cost V 4 bases and J 2 bases, with 14 bases left between them. CDR3 protein: CASSPYTRNTDTQYF. CDR3 in DNA: TGTGCCAGCAGCCCTTACACTAGAAACACAGATACGCAGTATTTT. Combining the CDR3 with reference TRBV9 and TRBJ2-3 gives the whole variable domain DSGVTQTPKHLITATGQRVTLRCSPRSGDLSVYWYQQSLDQGLQFLIQYYNGEERAKGNILERFSAQQFPDLHSELNLSSLELGDSALYFCASSPYTRNTDTQYFGPGTRLTVL.

The rearrangement uses TRBV9 and TRBJ2-1; D possibly corresponds to TRBD2 (5 bases). CDR3 length: 15 residues. The germline V and J ends were trimmed by 0 bases and 6 bases, with 13 bases remaining between them. Germline loops: CDR1 SGDLS, CDR2 YYNGEE. The CDR3 DNA sequence: TGTGCCAGCAGCGTAGGGGAGTTCCCTCTCAATGAGCAGTTCTTC. It encodes CASSVGEFPLNEQFF.

The V gene is TRBV27, the J gene TRBJ1-6, with 10 bases lining up with TRBD1. V trimming: 6 bases; J trimming: 7 bases; junction bases outside the gene matches: 6. Germline CDR1 is MNHEY and CDR2 is SMNVEV (reference sequence). The CDR3 covers 15 residues. CDR3: CASRGTGAWNSPLHF. CDR3 nucleotide sequence: TGTGCCAGCAGGGGGACAGGGGCTTGGAATTCACCCCTCCACTTT.

The chain links TRBV7-3 to TRBJ2-6; the D gene is possibly TRBD1 (6 bases). Germline-derived CDR1 and CDR2 are SGHTA and FQGTGA. This CDR3 has 18 residues. V shed 0 bases and J shed 4 bases, with 16 bases lying between them. The chain's CDR3 is CASSLTGPRGGGANVLTF. CDR3 DNA: TGTGCCAGCAGCTTAACGGGCCCCAGGGGTGGAGGGGCCAACGTCCTGACTTTC.

The chain has TRBV23-1 and TRBJ2-1; 8 positions match TRBD1. TRBV23-1 is known as an ORF, though its function is uncertain. The V segment lost 6 bases and the J segment 5 bases; nucleotides outside the gene matches: 15. This CDR3 is built from 17 residues. The CDR3 loop is CASSPKNETGAHNEQFF. The CDR3 DNA reads TGCGCCAGCAGCCCAAAAAACGAGACAGGGGCCCACAATGAGCAGTTCTTC.

The rearrangement uses TRBV7-9 and TRBJ1-2; D gene ambiguous. CDR1 and CDR2 (germline): SEHNR, FQNEAQ (reference sequence). The CDR3 runs to 14 residues. Trimming removed 4 bases at V and 6 bases at J, with 15 bases between. In DNA, the CDR3 is TGTGCCAGCAGCTACTCGGATCTTGGGGATGGCTACACCTTC. Encoded protein: CASSYSDLGDGYTF.

The sample holds a few counts of this clone. This sequence joins TRBV11-2 and TRBJ1-4; D remains ambiguous. CDR1 is SGHAT, CDR2 FQNNGV, per germline. The CDR3 totals 16 residues. Trimming removed 2 bases at V and 0 bases at J, with 10 bases between. The CDR3 DNA reads as TGTGCCAGCAGCTTAAACCCCCCTGCAACTAATGAAAAACTGTTTTTT. Translated: CASSLNPPATNEKLFF. The variable domain in full, with the rest retrieved from reference TRBV11-2 and TRBJ1-4, is EAGVAQSPRYKIIEKRQSVAFWCNPISGHATLYWYQQILGQGPKLLIQFQNNGVVDDSQLPKDRFSAERLKGVDSTLKIQPAKLEDSAVYLCASSLNPPATNEKLFFGSGTQLSVL.

The genes are TRBV7-9 and TRBJ2-7; possible D gene TRBD2, 5 bases. Trimming removed 1 base at V and 3 bases at J, with 13 bases between. CDR3 size: 15 residues. Germline V gene sequence: CDR1 SEHNR, CDR2 FQNEAQ (reference sequence). This CDR3 is CASSLEGPRGYEQYF. The CDR3 DNA is TGTGCCAGCAGCTTAGAAGGTCCCCGGGGCTACGAGCAGTACTTC. The whole variable domain, remainder taken from reference TRBV7-9 and TRBJ2-7, is DTGVSQNPRHKITKRGQNVTFRCDPISEHNRLYWYRQTLGQGPEFLTYFQNEAQLEKSRLLSDRFSAERPKGSFSTLEIQRTEQGDSAMYLCASSLEGPRGYEQYFGPGTRLTVT.

The V call is TRBV4-1, the J call TRBJ2-5, with D perhaps matching TRBD1 or TRBD2 (5 bases each). This CDR3 spans 15 amino acids. The germline CDR1 and CDR2 sequences are MGHRA and YSYEKL. V lost 0 bases to trimming and J lost 5 bases, with 13 bases between them. In DNA, the CDR3 is TGCGCCAGCAGCCAAGAGGGGACGGGGCGGGAGACCCAGTACTTC. Translation: CASSQEGTGRETQYF.

The gene calls are TRBV11-1 and TRBJ2-5; 7 nucleotides line up with TRBD1. The closer fit of TRBJ2-7 to the DNA end suggests the J call may be wrong. Looked up from germline, CDR1 is SGHAT and CDR2 is FQDESV (reference sequence). The CDR3 covers 14 residues. The CDR3 is CASSQTTGSYEQYF. The CDR3 bases are TGTGCCAGCAGCCAAACGACAGGGAGCTACGAGCAGTACTTC.

This rearrangement joins TRBV19 to TRBJ1-5; no firm D call. Per the germline V gene, CDR1 is LNHDA and CDR2 is SQIVND (reference sequence). Between the trimmed V and J ends, which lost 2 bases and 2 bases, there was a span of 7 bases. The CDR3 length is 14 residues. The CDR3 loop reads CASSIQRGNQPQHF. CDR3 in DNA: TGTGCCAGTAGTATACAACGGGGCAATCAGCCCCAGCATTTT.

The chain has TRBV21-1 and TRBJ1-5; the table's D call, TRBD1, has no DNA check behind it. TRBV21-1 is given as a pseudogene. The CDR3 spans 18 residues. CDR3 DNA: TGTGCCAGCAGCAAAATTCCTCAGGGACAAGATAGCAATCAGCCCCAGCATTTT. Its translation is CASSKIPQGQDSNQPQHF.

The V and J genes are TRBV7-2 and TRBJ1-6; D might be TRBD1 (5 bases). The CDR3 spans 13 residues. V lost 8 bases and J 9 bases, leaving 14 bases between the germline ends. CDR1 and CDR2 from the germline V gene are SGHTA and FQGNSA. Here the CDR3 DNA reads TGTGCCAGCGGGGGACGGCGGAGTTCACCCCTCCACTTT. This gives the protein CASGGRRSSPLHF.

V is TRBV6-5 and J is TRBJ1-5, with unresolved D. Trimming pared 5 bases from V and 1 base from J, leaving 12 bases between. Germline V gene data show CDR1 as MNHEY and CDR2 as SVGAGI. The CDR3 sequence is 15 residues long. The CDR3 loop is CASSGFIGSNQPQHF. Here the CDR3 DNA reads TGTGCCAGCAGTGGGTTTATCGGGAGCAATCAGCCCCAGCATTTT.

CDR3 loop: CATLPGNSNTGELFF. CDR3 bases: TGTGCCACGCTCCCGGGTAACTCGAACACCGGGGAGCTGTTTTTT. The chain combines TRBV7-6 with TRBJ2-2, with D uncertain. V was clipped by 10 bases and J by 0 bases, with 15 bases between them. Germline V gene sequence: CDR1 SGHVS, CDR2 FNYEAQ. This CDR3 is built from 15 residues. Filled out from reference TRBV7-6 and TRBJ2-2, the complete variable domain reads GAGVSQSPRYKVTKRGQDVALRCDPISGHVSLYWYRQALGQGPEFLTYFNYEAQQDKSGLPNDRFSAERPEGSISTLTIQRTEQRDSAMYRCATLPGNSNTGELFFGEGSRLTVL.

The chain links TRBV10-3 to TRBJ1-4; tentative D call: TRBD1 (6 bases). V was shortened by 6 bases and J by 8 bases, with 16 bases between the two germline ends. In germline, CDR1 is ENHRY, CDR2 SYGVKD. The CDR3 has 14 amino acids. CDR3 sequence (DNA): TGTGCCATCAGACCAGGGGACGCGGGGGAAAAACTGTTTTTT. This codes for CAIRPGDAGEKLFF.

The rearrangement uses TRBV30 and TRBJ2-5; possibly TRBD2 for D (5 bases). The CDR3 length is 15 residues. Trimming shortened V by 0 bases and J by 1 base, and 12 bases separated the two germline ends. Per the germline V gene, CDR1 is GTSNPN and CDR2 is SVGIG (reference sequence). The CDR3: CAWSVGQAAQETQYF. CDR3 bases: TGTGCCTGGAGTGTAGGGCAAGCGGCCCAAGAGACCCAGTACTTC.

The chain is built from TRBV4-2 and TRBJ2-5, with D possibly TRBD1 on 6 matching bases. Looked up from germline, CDR1 is LGHNA and CDR2 is YNFKEQ. The ends were cut back, 0 bases at V and 2 bases at J, with 13 bases in the middle. The CDR3 is made up of 16 amino acids. The CDR3 DNA follows: TGTGCCAGCAGCCAAGATCATGGACAGTTACAAGAGACCCAGTACTTC. Translation gives CASSQDHGQLQETQYF.

The V call is TRBV6-9, the J call TRBJ1-5; D unclear. The germline V gene has CDR1 MNHGY and CDR2 SVAAGI. Deletions cut 3 bases from V and 7 bases from J, with 10 bases between. The CDR3 length is 13 residues. As DNA, the CDR3 is TGTGCCAGCAGTTACGGTTCTGCGCAGCCCCAGCATTTT. Residues: CASSYGSAQPQHF.

The gene calls are TRBV6-5 and TRBJ1-2; D is undetermined. Trimming left V 5 bases short and J 7 bases short, with 20 bases between. From germline, CDR1 is MNHEY and CDR2 SVGAGI. The CDR3 is made up of 15 amino acids. The CDR3 sequence: CASSTDWEGRRGYTF. The CDR3 bases are TGTGCCAGCAGTACGGACTGGGAAGGGCGTCGTGGCTACACCTTC.

In this sample, this clone turned up a few times. This rearrangement joins TRBV2 to TRBJ2-2, with TRBD2 identical over 8 bases. Germline CDR1 is SNHLY and CDR2 is FYNNEI. The CDR3 spans 16 residues. After removal of 2 bases from V and 1 base from J, the junction contained 3 bases not matched to a gene. In DNA, the CDR3 is TGTGCCAGCAGTGAAAGCGGGGGAGGGAACACCGGGGAGCTGTTTTTT. Amino acids: CASSESGGGNTGELFF.